This is a list of T cell receptor beta chains from one sample in a study of Tregs in tolerant kidney transplant recipients. The table came from immunoSEQ multiplex PCR; TCRdb's copy has only in-frame clones and leaves some out. The repertoire holds approximately 66,000 clones, over 75% seen once, with roughly 2% in the top ten. The starting material was Tregs from blood, obtained before the transplant. Source of these receptors: a human donor who received a combined kidney and bone marrow transplant. Both conserved end residues are part of each CDR3.

>17|TRBJ2-1|TRBV5-1
CASSRGTSGGTVDEQFF
>14|TRBJ2-3|TRBV5-4
CASSLQGLTDTQYF
>12|TRBJ2-3|TRBV6-5
CGSGLSTDTQYF
>14|TRBJ2-3|TRBV6-1
CASRIAGAADTQYF
>12|TRBJ1-1|TRBV5-6
CASSFRGGEAFF
>10|TRBJ1-4|TRBV19
CASEREKLFF
>12|TRBJ2-3|TRBV2
CASSDRLDTQYF
>15|TRBJ2-5|TRBV29-1
CSGGLAGDLQETQYF
>16|TRBJ1-1|TRBV19
CASSIPWEGSGTEAFF
>16|TRBJ2-3|TRBV7-2
CASSPGGLAGTDTQYF
>16|-|TRBV4-2
CASSQGPASGGYEQYF
>14|TRBJ2-7|TRBV5-1
CASSLGGLKGEQYF
>15|TRBJ2-3|TRBV30
CAWSVPKRGVDTQYF
>13|TRBJ2-7|TRBV19
CASSGTEEYEQYF
>12|TRBJ1-1|TRBV5-5
CASHTLNTEAFF
>16|TRBJ2-7|TRBV5-1
CASSLASGGPAYEQYF
>14|TRBJ1-6|TRBV27
CASSLTGKNSPLHF
>11|TRBJ1-2|TRBV6-1
CASSYNYGYTF
>16|TRBJ1-5|TRBV6-4
CASSDSVKNTGQPQHF
>15|TRBJ2-5|TRBV11-3
CASRRTDRSQETQYF
>17|TRBJ2-7|TRBV5-4
CASSPRDGTGPSYEQYF
>17|TRBJ2-1|TRBV28
CASILGPGTSGNNEQFF
>17|TRBJ2-2|TRBV19
CASSPRDARRGAGELFF
>16|TRBJ1-5|TRBV5-5
CASSLAAFAGHQPQHF
>14|TRBJ2-1|TRBV6-1
CASLIRVGGHEQFF
>14|TRBJ2-5|TRBV19
CASSWAGGAETQYF
>12|TRBJ1-4|TRBV29-1
CSAGRPNEKLFF
>21|TRBJ1-1|TRBV23-1
CASSHHRRQERDTHGWVGAFF
>15|TRBJ2-5|TRBV7-2
CASSSSGGGRETQYF
>13|TRBJ2-1|TRBV4-1
CASSLSRGGEQFF
>18|TRBJ1-1|TRBV19
CASSTYGMFGTTNTEAFF
>14|TRBJ1-2|TRBV2
CASRDRGLGDGYTF
>13|TRBJ2-1|TRBV6-4
CASSGLRGDEQFF
>15|TRBJ2-6|TRBV4-1
CASSPRGSGANVLTF
>15|TRBJ2-1|TRBV11-3
CASSLAGGPYSEQFF
>15|TRBJ2-7|TRBV10-2
CASSRLAGEVYEQYF
>15|TRBJ2-2|TRBV4-2
CASSEGQGYTGELFF
>13|TRBJ1-1|TRBV5-1
CASAQGAHTEAFF
>15|TRBJ1-6|TRBV19
CASSIYRVGDSPLHF
>16|TRBJ2-3|TRBV27
CASSRLSGGYTDTQYF
>16|TRBJ1-4|TRBV5-8
CASSRRQGATNEKLFF
>20|TRBJ1-1|TRBV10-3
CAISESTLFGRGRMNTEAFF
>16|TRBJ2-6|TRBV27
CASSLVRGPGANVLTF
>13|TRBJ2-7|TRBV7-9
CASSSRGGYEQYF
>16|TRBJ2-3|TRBV11-3
CASSLRSGGSTDTQYF
>15|TRBJ2-3|TRBV11-2
CASCLPSGGTDTQYF
>15|TRBJ2-7|TRBV7-2
CASRTGLAGVYEQYF
>16|TRBJ1-2|TRBV6-5
CASSYGGWDSNYGYTF